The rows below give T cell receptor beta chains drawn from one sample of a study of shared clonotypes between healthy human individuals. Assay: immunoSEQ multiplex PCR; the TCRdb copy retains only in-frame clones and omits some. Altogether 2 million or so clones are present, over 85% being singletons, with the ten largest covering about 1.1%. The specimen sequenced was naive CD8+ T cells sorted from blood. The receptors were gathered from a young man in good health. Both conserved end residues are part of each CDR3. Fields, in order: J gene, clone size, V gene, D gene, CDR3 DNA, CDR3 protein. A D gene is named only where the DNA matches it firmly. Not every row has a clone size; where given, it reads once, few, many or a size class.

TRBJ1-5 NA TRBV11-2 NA TGTGCCAGCAGCTTAGAACAGGGTAAGAATCAGCCCCAGCATTTT CASSLEQGKNQPQHF
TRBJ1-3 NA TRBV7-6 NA TGTGCCAGCAGCAGACAGGACTCTGGAAACACCATATATTTT CASSRQDSGNTIYF
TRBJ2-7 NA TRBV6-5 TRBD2 TGTGCCAGCAGTCCCGTTAGCGGGAGTCTCGAGCAGTACTTC CASSPVSGSLEQYF
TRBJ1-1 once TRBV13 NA TGTGCCAGCAGCTCGGACAGTATGAACACTGAAGCTTTCTTT CASSSDSMNTEAFF
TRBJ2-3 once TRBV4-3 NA TGCGCCAGCAGCCAACTGACAGGCACAGATACGCAGTATTTT CASSQLTGTDTQYF
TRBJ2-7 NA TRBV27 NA TGTGCCAGCGGCTTGGGGCCGGGCGAGCAGTACTTC CASGLGPGEQYF
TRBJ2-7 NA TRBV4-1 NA TGCGCCAGCAGCCAAGAGAAGACTGACTCCTACGAGCAGTACTTC CASSQEKTDSYEQYF
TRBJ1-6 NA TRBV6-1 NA TGTGCCAGCGGAGAACGGACGGGTGGGGATTCACCCCTCCACTTT CASGERTGGDSPLHF
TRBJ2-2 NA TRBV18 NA TGTGCCAGCTCACCACCAGGGTCCGGGGAGCTGTTTTTT CASSPPGSGELFF
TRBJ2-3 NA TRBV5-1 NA TGCGCCAGCAGCTTGGGGGACCCGGCGGATACGCAGTATTTT CASSLGDPADTQYF
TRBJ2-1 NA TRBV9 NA TGTGCCAGCAGCGTAGCCCCCTCCATAGGGATACCTAGTCTCTCCTACAATGAGCAGTTCTTC CASSVAPSIGIPSLSYNEQFF
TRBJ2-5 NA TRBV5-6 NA TGTGCCAGCAGCACCCGACAGCGGTTCGTCCAAGAGACCCAGTACTTC CASSTRQRFVQETQYF
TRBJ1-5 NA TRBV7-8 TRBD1 TGTGCCAGCAGCCCCGGGGACAGCTTAATCTCACCCCAGCATTTT CASSPGDSLISPQHF
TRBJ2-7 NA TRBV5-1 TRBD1 TGCGCCAGCAGCTTGGAGACAGGGGTTGTCTACGAGCAGTACTTC CASSLETGVVYEQYF
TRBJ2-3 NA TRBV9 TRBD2 TGTGCCAGCAGCGTAGAGGAGGGACTAGCGGGGGACACAGATATGCAGTATTTT CASSVEEGLAGDTDMQYF
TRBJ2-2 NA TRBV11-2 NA TGTGCCAGCAGCCTCACCGGGGAGCTGTTTTTT CASSLTGELFF
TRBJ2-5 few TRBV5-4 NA TGTGCCAGCAGGGCTGGGACAGAGCGGGGCCAGTACTTC CASRAGTERGQYF
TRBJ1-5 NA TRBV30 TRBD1 TGTGCCTGGGATGGGACAGGTGATCAGCCCCAGCATTTT CAWDGTGDQPQHF